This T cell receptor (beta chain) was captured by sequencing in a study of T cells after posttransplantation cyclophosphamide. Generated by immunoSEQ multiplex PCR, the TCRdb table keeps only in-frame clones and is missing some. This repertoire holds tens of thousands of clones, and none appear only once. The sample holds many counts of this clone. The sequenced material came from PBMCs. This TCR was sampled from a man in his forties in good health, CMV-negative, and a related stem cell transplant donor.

CDR3: CASSYSGGVQPQHF. Here the CDR3 DNA reads TGTGCCAGCAGTTACTCGGGGGGTGTTCAGCCCCAGCATTTT. The rearrangement joins TRBV6-5 to TRBJ1-5; maybe TRBD1 (5 bases). V gave up 0 bases and J gave up 6 bases, with 9 bases separating them. The CDR3 extends over 14 amino acids. The germline V gene encodes CDR1 MNHEY and CDR2 SVGAGI.